This T cell receptor (beta chain) was captured by sequencing in a study of memory CD4+ T cells and cytomegalovirus serostatus (dated by TCRdb to the late 2010s). About the full investigation: The 33 healthy Belgian adults in the cohort included 9 who were CMV seropositive and around 25 who were CMV seronegative. The study sequenced CD4+ memory TCRbeta repertoires of a Belgian cohort with known cytomegalovirus serostatus to replicate a published TCR-based CMV serostatus classifier.

Turning to this clone: It lacks a known antigen. No base qualities exist here, and no much larger clone lies one base off it. Other DNA sequences in this specimen translate into the identical CDR3.

Genomic DNA was extracted from sorted cells with the Quick-DNA Microprep Kit. TCRbeta DNA was amplified with the immunoSEQ hsTCRbeta kit following the manufacturer's protocol. TCRbeta libraries were sequenced on an Illumina MiSeq instrument. In the original analysis: Following removal of out-of-frame sequences, approximately 2.1 million distinct TCRbeta sequences were retained, with an average of roughly 70,000 per individual. Two values were used to score each individual: the count of around 150 previously reported CMV-associated TCRbeta sequences and the total count of productive distinct TCRbeta sequences. A beta-binomial model was reimplemented in Python, and scikit-learn random forests with default parameters were trained on US cohort data. On the Belgian cohort, classifier performance was reported as the median AUC, along with percentile confidence intervals, across 10,000 bootstrap iterations. TCRdb took over this immuneACCESS table, retaining in-frame rearrangements with V and J assigned. Such tables are incomplete; in checked studies, under half of the missing clones stem from an unresolved V gene, and the remainder is unexplained. The D gene and trimming were derived from the DNA, and the V and J assignments and clone size from that table. The sample includes about 56,000 clones, with over 70% observed a single time. The biggest ten clones account for about 2.4% of the sample.

A FACSAria II was used to sort memory CD4+ T cells, defined as single viable CD3+CD4+CD8-CD45RO+ cells. CMV serostatus was determined with a Roche Elecsys assay detecting serum IgG against CMV pp150, pp28, p38 and p52. Once the samples were thawed, total CD4+ T cells were enriched through positive selection using CD4 magnetic microbeads. The samples came from a different study that was designed specifically to examine the CD4+ T cell memory repertoire. Following standard operating procedures, peripheral blood mononuclear cells were isolated and cryopreserved, while serum was kept at -80 degrees C. Staining used CD3-PerCP (BW264/56), CD4-APC (RPA-T4), CD45RO-PE (UCHT1) and CD8-Pacific Orange (3B5) antibodies, with Sytox blue excluding non-viable cells. Study-level results and caveats: Results were interpreted as suggesting that the CMV-associated TCR signature is largely present in the CD4+ memory repertoire. Among the 160 or so previously reported CMV-associated TCRbeta sequences, roughly 68 showed up in the CD4+ memory repertoires, with each one found in between one and five individuals. A median bootstrapped AUC of about 0.95 with a 95% CI of 0.76-1.00 was achieved on the Belgian cohort by the original-framework classifier. Only CD4+CD45RO+ memory cells were sequenced, in contrast to the original study, in which naive and memory CD4+ and CD8+ populations were covered. For predicting CMV serostatus, the median bootstrapped AUC was roughly 0.95 using the original framework and approximately 0.91 using a US-trained random forest.

Measured from the cysteine to the phenylalanine, the CDR3 is 14 residues long. Kept here is only the CDR3 DNA, which spans 42 bases and is read in frame from base 1. The germline ends are 6 bases apart after V is trimmed by 0 bases and J by 3 bases. The germline V gene sets CDR1 to MNHEY and CDR2 to SVGAGI. Sequenced input: memory CD4+ T cells from blood. The sequence was collected from an adult in good health and CMV-seropositive. The chain joins TRBV6-5 to TRBJ2-1; TRBD2 could be the D gene, as 5 bases match. The nucleotide sequence is TGTGCCAGCAGTTACTCGCGGGTCTACAATGAGCAGTTCTTC. It specifies CASSYSRVYNEQFF.